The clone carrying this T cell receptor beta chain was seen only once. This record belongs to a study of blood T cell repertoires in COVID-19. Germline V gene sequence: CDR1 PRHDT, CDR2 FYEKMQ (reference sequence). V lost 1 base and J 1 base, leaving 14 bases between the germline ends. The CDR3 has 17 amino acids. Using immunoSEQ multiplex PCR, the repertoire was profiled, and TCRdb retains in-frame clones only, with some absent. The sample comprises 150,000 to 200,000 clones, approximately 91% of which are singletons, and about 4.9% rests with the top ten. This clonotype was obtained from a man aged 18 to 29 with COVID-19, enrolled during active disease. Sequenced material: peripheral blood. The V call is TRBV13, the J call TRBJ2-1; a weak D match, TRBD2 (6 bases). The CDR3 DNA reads TGTGCCAGCAGCTTAGAAGGGACTTTCTCTTCCTACAATGAGCAGTTCTTC. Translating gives CASSLEGTFSSYNEQFF. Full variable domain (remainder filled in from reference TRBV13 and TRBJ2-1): AAGVIQSPRHLIKEKRETATLKCYPIPRHDTVYWYQQGPGQDPQFLISFYEKMQSDKGSIPDRFSAQQFSDYHSELNMSSLELGDSALYFCASSLEGTFSSYNEQFFGPGTRLTVL.